Presented here are 13 T cell receptor beta chains from one specimen sequenced in a study of CD8 T cells in Susac syndrome. Random hexamers were used to reverse transcribe the RNA input (about 0.45 to 1 ug). Each CDR3 protein is one row after TCRdb ran MiXCR on the immunoSEQ multiplex PCR reads. The sample lists approximately 94,000 distinct CDR3 sequences; roughly 96% were seen once. Sequenced input: CD8+ T cells from PBMCs. The receptors here all came from a human donor with Susac syndrome.

V gene TRBV28 combines with J gene TRBJ2-5, with TRBD2 identical over 7 bases. V lost 3 bases and J lost 6; bases outside the gene matches: 7. This CDR3 has 14 amino acids. Germline V gene data show CDR1 as MDHEN and CDR2 as SYDVKM. CDR3 sequence: CASSFLSGIKTQYF. The CDR3 DNA sequence: TGTGCCAGCAGTTTTCTAAGCGGGATAAAGACCCAGTACTTC.

The J gene is TRBJ1-4, the V gene TRBV13; D is perhaps TRBD1 (6 bases). Trimming took off 6 bases at V and 3 bases at J, with 11 bases between the two ends. The germline gives CDR1 PRHDT, CDR2 FYEKMQ (reference sequence). The CDR3 length is 14 residues. In DNA form, the CDR3 reads TGTGCCAGCAGGATCGGACAGCCTAATGAAAAACTGTTTTTT. It translates to CASRIGQPNEKLFF.

The rearrangement uses TRBV20-1 and TRBJ2-4; TRBD2 matches at 10 bases. Germline-derived CDR1 and CDR2 are DFQATT and SNEGSKA (reference sequence). V lost 7 bases to trimming and J lost 8 bases; unmatched junction nucleotides: 8. There are 13 residues in the CDR3. The CDR3 sequence is CSVRGLAGDIQYF. The CDR3 DNA is TGCAGTGTCCGCGGCCTAGCGGGAGACATTCAGTACTTC.

The genes are TRBV9 and TRBJ1-2; D call uncertain. V was trimmed by 6 bases and J by 6 bases, leaving 9 bases between them. Germline-derived CDR1 and CDR2 are SGDLS and YYNGEE. CDR3 size: 11 residues. CDR3 bases: TGTGCCAGCAAGGGTGTAAATGGCTACACCTTC. Translated, it gives CASKGVNGYTF.

This sequence joins TRBV5-1 and TRBJ2-5; 10 bases line up with TRBD2. Trimming at V came to 1 base and at J to 2 bases, leaving 2 bases not matched to a gene. There are 15 residues in the CDR3. The germline gives CDR1 SGHRS, CDR2 YFSETQ. CDR3 DNA: TGCGCCAGCAGCTTGTGGACTAGCGGACAAGAGACCCAGTACTTC. This translates into CASSLWTSGQETQYF.

The V and J genes are TRBV13 and TRBJ2-5, with 12 bases matching TRBD2. J gave up 5 bases and V 4 bases, and 8 bases lay outside the gene matches. The CDR3 contains 16 residues. Germline V lookup: CDR1 PRHDT, CDR2 FYEKMQ (reference sequence). CDR3 region: CASSSWTSGTGETQYF. CDR3 DNA: TGTGCCAGCAGCTCCTGGACTAGCGGGACGGGTGAGACCCAGTACTTC.

The chain has TRBV28 and TRBJ1-1; D is uncertain. CDR3 size: 11 residues. From germline, CDR1 is MDHEN and CDR2 SYDVKM. Trimming pared 8 bases from V and 0 bases from J, leaving 4 bases between. This CDR3 reads CASGLNTEAFF. For the CDR3, the DNA is TGTGCCAGCGGCCTGAACACTGAAGCTTTCTTT.

Comments on this clonotype: Compared with germline, one end of the junction differs, possibly owing to a read error. This chain connects TRBV24-1 to TRBJ2-2; 8 bases match TRBD2. Germline CDR1 reads KGHDR; CDR2 reads SFDVKD. The CDR3 sequence is 17 residues long. CDR3 loop: CATSDFGSGENTGELFF. The CDR3 region has the DNA TGTGCCACCAGCGATTTCGGTAGCGGGGAGAACACCGGGGAGCTGTTTTTT.

V and J are TRBV12-2 and TRBJ2-7; TRBD2 is the table's D call, not checked against the DNA. TRBV12-2 is labeled a pseudogene. The CDR3 is 19 amino acids. The CDR3 nucleotides are TGTGCAAGTCGCCCCCGACTAGCGGGAGAAGGAGAAGGGTCCTACGAGCAGTACTTC. It specifies CASRPRLAGEGEGSYEQYF.

The rearrangement links TRBV3-1 to TRBJ2-1, with D possibly being TRBD1 (6 bases). The CDR3 has 14 amino acids. Germline CDR1 reads LGHDT; CDR2 reads YNNKEL (reference sequence). With 4 bases removed from V and 4 bases from J, the gap between germline ends came to 11 bases. CDR3 coding DNA: TGTGCCAGCAGCCCCAGGGGCTTGTACAATGAGCAGTTCTTC. It translates to CASSPRGLYNEQFF.

The V gene is TRBV20-1, the J gene TRBJ1-2; no definite D call. This CDR3 spans 11 amino acids. Germline V CDR1 and CDR2: DFQATT, SNEGSKA (reference sequence). V was cut by 7 bases and J by 2 bases, with 8 bases left in between. CDR3: CSVQRNYGYTF. Here the CDR3 DNA reads TGCAGTGTACAAAGAAACTATGGCTACACCTTC.

The chain combines TRBV9 with TRBJ2-7; no clear D. CDR3 size: 14 residues. The germline CDR1 and CDR2 sequences are SGDLS and YYNGEE. With 3 bases removed from V and 5 bases from J, the gap between germline ends came to 15 bases. In DNA form, the CDR3 reads TGTGCCAGCAGCGACCAGTCTAGTTCCCACGAGCAGTACTTC. Encoded protein: CASSDQSSSHEQYF.

CDR3 amino acids: CSARDIAGADTEAFF. The CDR3 DNA sequence: TGCAGTGCTAGAGACATCGCGGGGGCAGACACTGAAGCTTTCTTT. This chain links TRBV20-1 with TRBJ1-1; TRBD1 might be the D (6 bases). Trimming removed 0 bases from V and 3 bases from J, with 14 bases in between. There are 15 residues in the CDR3. Germline V CDR1 and CDR2: DFQATT, SNEGSKA (reference sequence).